This T cell receptor (beta chain) was sequenced in a study of T-cell reconstitution after alpha-beta-depleted transplantation in children (dated by TCRdb to 2016 to 2017). As for the study more broadly: Using TCR repertoire profiling, the study quantitatively followed how T-cell immune reconstitution unfolded in children after TCRalphabeta/CD19-depleted allogeneic hematopoietic cell transplantation. Results and caveats for the whole study, not just this receptor: Apparently early alphabetaT-cell count recovery about two months after transplant reportedly relied on only several hundred rapidly expanded clones derived from non-depleted graft cells. Over subsequent months, a decline in hyperexpanded clone frequencies was noted, and after one year, T-cell counts and TCRbeta diversity were mostly ascribed to newly produced T cells. In some patients, the high TCRbeta diversity seen at day 60 was put down to recipient T cells and intrathymic progenitors that had survived conditioning.

Points on this clonotype: Its recognized antigen is unknown. One base away there is no much larger clone; base qualities are not given.

Receptors were amplified or captured by PCR. The sequencer was an Illumina HiSeq 2500. TCR library preparation used molecular barcoding, with unique molecular identifiers applied to normalize quantification of the TCRbeta repertoire. Using fastp at Q25 and MiXCR, TCRdb reprocessed the public reads and kept productive beta chains. Every distinct CDR3 protein forms one entry, paired with its most common genes and DNA. The sample table contains over 200,000 distinct CDR3 sequences; only one count was recorded for approximately 8% of them. The ten biggest clones cover about 40% of the sample. The treatment or condition label corresponds to: allogeneic hematopoietic cell transplantation with graft depleted of TCRalphabeta T cells and CD19 B cells. The children who served as transplant recipients had been given grafts of TCRalphabeta/CD19-depleted allogeneic hematopoietic cells. Sequencing used PBMCs, mostly from graft donor cells, obtained 360 days after TCRalphabeta/CD19-depleted stem cell transplant. The sequence derives from a male patient aged 2 to 9 who had a stem cell transplant for acute myeloid leukemia, so the T cells may come from the graft donor.

The CDR3 amino acid sequence is: CASNSGGDEQFF. The nucleotides are TGTGCCAGCAACTCAGGAGGGGATGAGCAGTTCTTC. This receptor chain uses TRBV7-9 and TRBJ2-1; the best D guess is TRBD2, with 6 bases matching. Taken from the germline V gene (reference sequence), the CDR1 and CDR2 loops are SEHNR and FQNEAQ. The CDR3, from cysteine to phenylalanine, totals 12 residues. The read is trimmed to its CDR3 DNA, 36 bases read in frame from base 1. The V end loses 7 bases and the J end loses 8 bases, and a stretch of 12 bases separates them.